The source of this T cell receptor (beta chain) is a study of T cell changes during pregnancy in multiple sclerosis. Data came from immunoSEQ multiplex PCR; TCRdb stores just in-frame clones and leaves some out. The table has roughly 65,000 clones, 91% seen once; the top ten hold roughly 1.4%. CDR3 length: 14 amino acids. V was clipped by 0 bases and J by 4 bases; unmatched bases: 2. In germline, CDR1 is SGHDT, CDR2 YYEEEE. The receptor was derived from a female donor in good health, enrolled as a control in a pregnancy study. The chain uses TRBV5-6 and TRBJ1-1; 8 nucleotides align to TRBD1. The specimen was peripheral blood, collected in the third trimester of pregnancy. The CDR3 here is CASSLDRGSTEAFF. CDR3 nucleotides: TGTGCCAGCAGCTTGGACAGGGGGAGCACTGAAGCTTTCTTT. The full variable domain, completed using reference TRBV5-6 and TRBJ1-1, is DAGVTQSPTHLIKTRGQQVTLRCSPKSGHDTVSWYQQALGQGPQFIFQYYEEEERQRGNFPDRFSGHQFPNYSSELNVNALLLGDSALYLCASSLDRGSTEAFFGQGTRLTVV.